This is a list of T cell receptor beta chains from one sample in a study of identical twins. TCRdb used MiXCR to reprocess the 5' RACE reads, holding one entry per CDR3 protein. The sample records some 570,000 distinct CDR3 sequences, about a fifth being singletons. The same data also went into a second study, on yellow fever vaccine responses in identical twins.

Material: CD4+ T cells sorted from blood. Every receptor here comes from a woman between 18 and 29 years old in good health. Both conserved end residues are trimmed from each CDR3. Size is omitted from some rows. Given values are once, few, many or a class for expanded clones.

j_call clone_size v_call cdr3_aa
TRBJ2-7 - TRBV11-2 ASSLEFLGLAGGDEQY
TRBJ2-2 - TRBV21-1 ASSTGTSGRAAGELF
TRBJ2-5 - TRBV12-3/TRBV12-4 ASSFFMAETQY
TRBJ2-2 - TRBV5-1 ASSSQGTGNTGELF
TRBJ2-5 - TRBV29-1 SVAQGETQY
TRBJ2-6 - TRBV11-2 ASSLSLQLNSGANVLT
TRBJ2-2 few TRBV7-9 ASSTQITGELF
TRBJ2-7 few TRBV20-1 SARDGSGQSYEQY
TRBJ2-3 few TRBV5-1 ASSLVAGNTDTQY
TRBJ1-1 few TRBV5-1 ASSLMGDTEAF
TRBJ1-2 - TRBV3-1 ASSRRRVGGYT
TRBJ2-1 once TRBV5-1 ASSLGWDEQF
TRBJ2-1 - TRBV7-9 ASSVRGTSNEQF
TRBJ1-2 few TRBV6-1 ASSLAYRDGYT
TRBJ2-1 - TRBV25-1 ASSAGQGSNEQF
TRBJ2-2 few TRBV5-1 ASSQMNGDGELF
TRBJ2-1 once TRBV12-3/TRBV12-4 ASVGDAYNEQF
TRBJ2-3 - TRBV20-1 SAGTGARTDTQY
TRBJ2-7 - TRBV7-9 ASSLAGGQGKNEQY
TRBJ2-7 - TRBV5-1 ASSPLGSFGPLEQY
TRBJ2-5 - TRBV28 ASSRMTGATIQETQY
TRBJ2-2 - TRBV10-3 AISGGTYVTGELF
TRBJ1-1 few TRBV10-3 AISPNGRTGEAF
TRBJ2-1 - TRBV14 ASSQGRGLAGAGNEQF
TRBJ2-7 - TRBV5-5 GSSLEGRTRNEQY
TRBJ1-2 - TRBV20-1 SARNYGYT
TRBJ2-1 few TRBV7-2 ASSEPRELREQF
TRBJ2-2 - TRBV2 ASRSNPNTGELF
TRBJ2-5 - TRBV5-1 ASSPSTSDQETQY
TRBJ1-1 few TRBV12-3/TRBV12-4 ASSFQGAGTEAF
TRBJ2-1 few TRBV3-1 ASSQDLQRNEQF
TRBJ1-1 - TRBV3-1 ASSPHAGDTEAF
TRBJ2-1 - TRBV5-1 ASSWKTRGYNEQF
TRBJ1-2 few TRBV12-3/TRBV12-4 ASSFRGRANYGYT
TRBJ2-1 - TRBV28 ASSLSTSGVNEQF
TRBJ2-3 few TRBV20-1 SAAEGPHTDTQY
TRBJ1-2 few TRBV6-1 ASSRNRGDYGYT
TRBJ2-1 - TRBV5-1 ASSGGPNNEQF
TRBJ1-2 once TRBV6-1 ASSESRVGYGYT
TRBJ1-1 - TRBV12-3/TRBV12-4 ASSFMDRGNTEAF
TRBJ2-1 few TRBV2 ASTRGLTSSGGEQF
TRBJ2-5 few TRBV29-1 SVGGHRGQGY
TRBJ1-1 few TRBV12-3/TRBV12-4 ASRRSGRGGTEAF
TRBJ2-1 few TRBV19 ASSRDRGVNEQF
TRBJ1-4 many TRBV7-8 ASSPRSGGSEKLF
TRBJ2-2 - TRBV12-3/TRBV12-4 ASSFAGGGTGELF
TRBJ1-1 many TRBV10-3 AISVGGISAEAF
TRBJ2-1 few TRBV20-1 TNGGSNEQF
TRBJ2-1 - TRBV5-1 ASSLPQGNEQF
TRBJ2-7 few TRBV7-9 ASSRSVSYEQY
TRBJ2-5 many TRBV20-1 SAYQETQY
TRBJ2-5 - TRBV6-5 ASSYEGTSQETQY
TRBJ1-2 - TRBV5-1 ASSPGTGHYGYT
TRBJ1-2 few TRBV28 ASSLRGSYGYT
TRBJ2-1 - TRBV6-1 ASSPDRVGNEQF